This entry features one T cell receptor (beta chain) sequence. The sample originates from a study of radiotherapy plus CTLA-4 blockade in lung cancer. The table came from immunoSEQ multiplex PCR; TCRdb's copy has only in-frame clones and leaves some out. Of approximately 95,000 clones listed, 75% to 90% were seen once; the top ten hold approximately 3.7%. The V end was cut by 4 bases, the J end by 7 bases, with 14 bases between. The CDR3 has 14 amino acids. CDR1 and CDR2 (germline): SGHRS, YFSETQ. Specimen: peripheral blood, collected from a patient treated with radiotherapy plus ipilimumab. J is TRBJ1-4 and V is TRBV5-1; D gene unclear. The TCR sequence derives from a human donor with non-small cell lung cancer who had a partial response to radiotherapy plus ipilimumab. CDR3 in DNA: TGCGCCAGCAGCGTTCGGGAGGGTGGTGAAAAACTGTTTTTT. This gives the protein CASSVREGGEKLFF. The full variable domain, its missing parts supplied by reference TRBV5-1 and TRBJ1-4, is KAGVTQTPRYLIKTRGQQVTLSCSPISGHRSVSWYQQTPGQGLQFLFEYFSETQRNKGNFPGRFSGRQFSNSRSEMNVSTLELGDSALYLCASSVREGGEKLFFGSGTQLSVL.